The T cell receptor beta chain described here comes from a study of cytomegalovirus exposure and HLA in healthy donors. This clone was counted between two and nine times. The PCR employed 60 Vbeta primers together with 13 Jbeta primers. This table comes from immunoSEQ multiplex PCR, and its TCRdb copy is limited to in-frame clones, with some not included. Of about 160,000 clones in the sample, 68% were seen once. The receptor was derived from a man aged 45 to 65 in good health and CMV-seronegative. Sequenced sample: PBMCs.

CDR3 residues: CASSSPEAGEDTQYF. DNA for the CDR3: TGCGCCAGCAGCTCTCCGGAAGCGGGGGAAGATACGCAGTATTTT. The J gene is TRBJ2-3, the V gene TRBV5-1, with 8 bases identical to TRBD2. With V trimmed by 3 bases and J by 5 bases, 8 bases remained unmatched. The CDR3 is made up of 15 amino acids. Germline lookup yields CDR1 SGHRS and CDR2 YFSETQ.